One and the same sample provided the 24 T cell receptor beta chains below, sequenced in a study of neoadjuvant anti-PD-1 for oral cavity cancer. Specified time point: after neoadjuvant nivolumab, at surgical resection. Here immunoSEQ multiplex PCR was the method, and the copy in TCRdb shows in-frame clones only, minus some. The data show 55,000 to 75,000 clones, approximately 87% seen once. The specimen was PBMCs, collected after nivolumab (anti-PD-1) treatment. Receptor source: a person between 40 and 85 years old with oral cavity squamous cell carcinoma.

CDR3: CASSRSGTGGFEQYF. CDR3 DNA: TGTGCCAGCAGCCGTAGTGGGACAGGGGGCTTCGAGCAGTACTTC. The chain uses TRBV11-2 and TRBJ2-7; TRBD1 agrees at 12 bases. Germline V gene sequence: CDR1 SGHAT, CDR2 FQNNGV. With 5 bases clipped from V and 6 bases from J, the junction kept 8 bases outside the gene matches. This CDR3 is built from 15 residues.

CDR3 in amino acids: CAIRGLAGPKETQYF. The CDR3 DNA sequence: TGTGCCATCAGGGGTCTAGCGGGACCCAAAGAGACCCAGTACTTC. The genes are TRBV10-3 and TRBJ2-5, with 9 bases matching TRBD2. CDR3 size: 15 residues. V was pared by 6 bases and J by 3 bases, with 8 bases of the junction left unmatched. Germline CDR1 reads ENHRY; CDR2 reads SYGVKD.

The genes are TRBV7-9 and TRBJ1-3; unclear D gene. Germline assignment: CDR1 SEHNR and CDR2 FQNEAQ (reference sequence). V lost 5 bases and J lost 3, with 5 bases in between. The CDR3 loop spans 12 amino acids. The CDR3 reads CASSGNGNTIYF. Written as DNA, the CDR3 is TGTGCCAGCAGCGGCAATGGAAACACCATATATTTT. Full variable domain (outside the CDR3, taken from reference TRBV7-9 and TRBJ1-3): DTGVSQNPRHKITKRGQNVTFRCDPISEHNRLYWYRQTLGQGPEFLTYFQNEAQLEKSRLLSDRFSAERPKGSFSTLEIQRTEQGDSAMYLCASSGNGNTIYFGEGSWLTVV.

The V gene is TRBV27, the J gene TRBJ2-3; no clear D gene. Germline CDR1 and CDR2: MNHEY and SMNVEV (reference sequence). The CDR3 has 15 amino acids. V lost 4 bases and J 1 base, leaving 12 bases between the germline ends. The CDR3 reads CASSSLDPRTDTQYF. CDR3 bases: TGTGCCAGCAGTTCCTTGGACCCACGCACAGATACGCAGTATTTT.

This clone has only one observation. The rearrangement links TRBV4-1 to TRBJ1-5; a weak D match, TRBD1 (5 bases). V was clipped by 0 bases and J by 7 bases, with 19 bases between them. CDR3 length equals 17 residues. Germline-derived CDR1 and CDR2 are MGHRA and YSYEKL. CDR3 residues: CASSQDFWTDTKQPQHF. The CDR3 DNA reads TGCGCCAGCAGCCAAGATTTTTGGACGGACACTAAGCAGCCCCAGCATTTT.

The V gene is TRBV19, the J gene TRBJ1-5; D is ambiguous. Germline CDR1 is LNHDA and CDR2 is SQIVND (reference sequence). V lost 0 bases to trimming and J lost 3 bases, with 12 bases between them. The CDR3 length is 16 residues. The CDR3 DNA is TGTGCCAGTAGTATAGATCGGCAGGCCTTCAATCAGCCCCAGCATTTT. Residues: CASSIDRQAFNQPQHF.

The V and J genes are TRBV5-6 and TRBJ1-1; 11 nucleotides line up with TRBD1. The CDR3 has 16 residues. Germline V CDR1 and CDR2: SGHDT, YYEEEE. With 4 bases clipped from V and 4 bases from J, the junction kept 9 bases outside the gene matches. DNA for the CDR3: TGTGCCAGCAGCCGGCGGACAGGGGGCGTTTTCACTGAAGCTTTCTTT. It encodes CASSRRTGGVFTEAFF. Full variable domain (outside the CDR3, taken from reference TRBV5-6 and TRBJ1-1): DAGVTQSPTHLIKTRGQQVTLRCSPKSGHDTVSWYQQALGQGPQFIFQYYEEEERQRGNFPDRFSGHQFPNYSSELNVNALLLGDSALYLCASSRRTGGVFTEAFFGQGTRLTVV.

This clone was observed a single time. The V call is TRBV10-3, the J call TRBJ1-2; a weak D match, TRBD1 (5 bases). The ends were cut back, 7 bases at V and 2 bases at J, with 20 bases in the middle. The CDR3 contains 16 residues. Germline CDR1 ENHRY, CDR2 SYGVKD. CDR3: CAITEGHLIFNYGYTF. The CDR3 DNA is TGTGCCATCACCGAAGGACACCTAATTTTCAACTATGGCTACACCTTC.

The gene calls are TRBV4-2 and TRBJ1-1; no clear D gene. The germline gives CDR1 LGHNA, CDR2 YNFKEQ. This CDR3 has 15 residues. V lost 4 bases and J 3 bases, leaving 15 bases between the germline ends. In DNA form, the CDR3 reads TGTGCCAGCAGCCTCTACCGGAGTCGGGACACTGAAGCTTTCTTT. As protein: CASSLYRSRDTEAFF.

In this sample, this clone turned up once. The chain is built from TRBV18 and TRBJ2-3; 8 bases match TRBD2. Germline V gives CDR1 KGHSH, CDR2 LQKENI. Trimming took 6 bases from V and 8 from J; bases not matched to a gene: 13. CDR3 length equals 15 residues. The CDR3 DNA follows: TGTGCCAGCTCCCCCGGGACTAGTCAAACTGCTACGCAGTATTTT. Residues: CASSPGTSQTATQYF.

The gene calls are TRBV5-4 and TRBJ2-7; unclear D gene. Per the germline V gene, CDR1 is SGHNT and CDR2 is YYREEE (reference sequence). Trimming left V 0 bases short and J 6 bases short, with 10 bases between. This CDR3 spans 13 amino acids. CDR3 in amino acids: CASSLASMREQYF. The DNA for the CDR3 is TGTGCCAGCAGCTTGGCCTCAATGCGCGAGCAGTACTTC.

This sequence joins TRBV5-1 and TRBJ2-1, with unresolved D. The germline V and J ends were trimmed by 1 base and 5 bases, with 7 bases remaining between them. Germline V gene sequence: CDR1 SGHRS, CDR2 YFSETQ. The CDR3 runs 13 residues. CDR3 sequence: CASSLRHNNEQFF. The CDR3 bases are TGCGCCAGCAGCTTGAGGCACAACAATGAGCAGTTCTTC.

This clone was seen once. This chain joins TRBV6-1 and TRBJ2-7, with 9 bases fitting TRBD1. V gave up 10 bases and J gave up 5 bases; unmatched junction bases: 9. The CDR3 loop spans 13 amino acids. Germline assignment: CDR1 MNHNS and CDR2 SASEGT. The CDR3 DNA follows: TGTGCCATTCCGGGACAGGGTCCCCACGAGCAGTACTTC. This gives the protein CAIPGQGPHEQYF.

V and J are TRBV7-8 and TRBJ1-1, with no clear D. This CDR3 contains 14 residues. Trimming left V 5 bases short and J 0 bases short, with 10 bases between. Germline CDR1 SGHVS, CDR2 FQNEAQ. In nucleotides, the CDR3 is TGTGCCAGCAGCCGACGGCTTATGAACACTGAAGCTTTCTTT. Translated, it gives CASSRRLMNTEAFF.

CDR3 DNA sequence: TGTGCCAGCAGCTTAGACACTGTACAACGGGAGCAGTTCTTC. Its protein product is CASSLDTVQREQFF. V gene TRBV11-3 combines with J gene TRBJ2-1, with D hard to call. CDR1 and CDR2 (germline): SGHNT, YENEEA. The CDR3 spans 14 residues. V was cut by 0 bases and J by 10 bases, with 13 bases left in between.

The V call is TRBV2, the J call TRBJ2-5, with D perhaps matching TRBD2 (6 bases). The CDR3 loop spans 14 amino acids. The V end lost 7 bases, the J end lost 3 bases, and 15 bases lay between the germline ends. Germline values: CDR1 SNHLY, CDR2 FYNNEI. The CDR3 sequence: CASTWRDREETQYF. The CDR3 DNA is TGTGCCAGCACTTGGCGGGACCGAGAAGAGACCCAGTACTTC.

The chain links TRBV5-8 to TRBJ1-2; D is uncertain. Germline CDR1 and CDR2: SGHTS and YDEGEE. V dropped 2 bases and J dropped 7 bases, with 9 bases sitting between them. This CDR3 is built from 12 residues. CDR3 nucleotide sequence: TGTGCCAGCAGCTTTCCCAGAGCTGGCTACACCTTC. This gives the protein CASSFPRAGYTF.

This clone appeared once. This rearrangement joins TRBV6-5 to TRBJ2-3; D tentatively reads TRBD1 or TRBD2 (5 bases each). This CDR3 comprises 12 residues. CDR1 MNHEY and CDR2 SVGAGI come from the germline V gene. Trimming took 6 bases from V and 2 from J, leaving 6 bases between them. In nucleotides, the CDR3 is TGTGCCAGCAGGGGGGACACAGATACGCAGTATTTT. Encoded protein: CASRGDTDTQYF.

The J gene is TRBJ1-5, the V gene TRBV2, with D hard to call. CDR1 SNHLY and CDR2 FYNNEI come from the germline V gene. The CDR3 is 15 residues long. Trimming removed 5 bases from V and 0 bases from J, with 11 bases in between. DNA of the CDR3: TGTGCCAGCAGTCCGGCGGCGAATAGCAATCAGCCCCAGCATTTT. This codes for CASSPAANSNQPQHF. The full variable domain, completed using reference TRBV2 and TRBJ1-5, is EPEVTQTPSHQVTQMGQEVILRCVPISNHLYFYWYRQILGQKVEFLVSFYNNEISEKSEIFDDQFSVERPDGSNFTLKIRSTKLEDSAMYFCASSPAANSNQPQHFGDGTRLSIL.

V and J are TRBV5-1 and TRBJ1-2; TRBD1 matches at 10 bases. Germline trimming cut 2 bases from V and 6 bases from J; bases unmatched to any gene: 7. Per germline, CDR1 SGHRS and CDR2 YFSETQ. This CDR3 is built from 15 residues. Written as DNA, the CDR3 is TGCGCCAGCAGCTTACGGGGACAGGGGATCGATGGCTACACCTTC. This codes for CASSLRGQGIDGYTF.

This clone was picked up one time. The chain employs TRBV5-5 and TRBJ1-4, with 7 bases fitting TRBD1. Germline V gives CDR1 SGHKS, CDR2 YYEKEE (reference sequence). V dropped 4 bases and J dropped 8; count of bases not matched to a gene: 8. This CDR3 spans 14 amino acids. DNA of the CDR3: TGTGCCAGCAGCCATACAGGGGTTCGAGAAAAACTGTTTTTT. The encoded protein is CASSHTGVREKLFF.

V gene TRBV30 combines with J gene TRBJ1-3, with 8 bases that match TRBD1. Germline CDR1 GTSNPN, CDR2 SVGIG (reference sequence). V was clipped by 4 bases and J by 4 bases; unmatched bases: 6. The CDR3 is 14 residues long. The CDR3 coding sequence is TGTGCCTGGACGTTGACAGGGGTCGGAAACACCATATATTTT. Its protein is CAWTLTGVGNTIYF.

This chain uses TRBV2 with TRBJ1-5; 7 bases match TRBD1. V shed 9 bases, J shed 6 bases, and the junction held 8 bases outside the gene matches. CDR3 length: 13 residues. Germline V gene lookup returns CDR1 SNHLY and CDR2 FYNNEI. CDR3 nucleotide sequence: TGTGCCAGTCAGGGGGGGTTCGGTCAGCCCCAGCATTTT. This sequence encodes CASQGGFGQPQHF.

The chain carries TRBV6-5 and TRBJ1-1; tentatively, D is TRBD1 (6 bases). This CDR3 is 13 amino acids long. With 4 bases removed from V and 10 bases from J, the gap between germline ends came to 16 bases. Germline V gene data show CDR1 as MNHEY and CDR2 as SVGAGI. This CDR3 reads CASSSPQGTGAFF. CDR3 sequence (DNA): TGTGCCAGCAGTTCCCCACAGGGAACGGGAGCTTTCTTT.